This is a list of T cell receptor beta chains from one sample in a study of Graves' ophthalmopathy and Graves' hyperthyroidism. TCRdb independently ran MiXCR on the multiplex PCR reads; one entry per CDR3 protein. This sample has 150,000 to 200,000 distinct CDR3 sequences, with roughly two fifths found just once. Sequences were obtained from peripheral blood. The source is a woman aged 40 to 50 with Graves' ophthalmopathy. The conserved cysteine and the conserved F or W are not part of the CDR3 here. Not every row has a clone size; where given, it reads once, few, many or a size class.

cdr3_aa,j_call,clone_size,v_call
SARGLSGTGELF,TRBJ2-2,once,TRBV20-1
ASSLAFYTEAF,TRBJ1-1,NA,TRBV12-3/TRBV12-4
ASSLEGKNTEAF,TRBJ1-1,many,TRBV7-9
ASTAGRGQYSNQPQH,TRBJ1-5,NA,TRBV6-2/TRBV6-3
ASSPRGLTGHEQY,TRBJ2-7,NA,TRBV5-1
ASRFSETLGYT,TRBJ1-2,NA,TRBV6-2/TRBV6-3
ASRDRSGTTIY,TRBJ1-3,many,TRBV6-1
ASSRQGEETQY,TRBJ2-5,many,TRBV6-5
AWSVGRTGGNTGELF,TRBJ2-2,many,TRBV30
ASSYGTSGSAGGQETQY,TRBJ2-5,NA,TRBV6-2/TRBV6-3
SASRGSGRTEAF,TRBJ1-1,few,TRBV20-1
ASRLGGQGNSPLH,TRBJ1-6,many,TRBV28
ASSLLGGSYGYT,TRBJ1-2,many,TRBV7-2
ASSYFRVQGQESMNTEAF,TRBJ1-1,NA,TRBV6-9
ASSFPFWVSNQPQH,TRBJ1-5,many,TRBV11-1
ASSFLGSTEAF,TRBJ1-1,many,TRBV11-3
ASRLLPGRYEQY,TRBJ2-7,once,TRBV6-2/TRBV6-3
ASSLGISDLPGYEQY,TRBJ2-7,many,TRBV18
ASSLLGQGREQY,TRBJ2-7,NA,TRBV7-2
ASSSGDQPQH,TRBJ1-5,medium-sized,TRBV13
ASSYDQGYGYT,TRBJ1-2,many,TRBV7-3
ASSYYGLAGGPEETQY,TRBJ2-5,many,TRBV6-2/TRBV6-3
ASSYVRGNQPQH,TRBJ1-5,NA,TRBV6-2/TRBV6-3
ASSTTGISGNTIY,TRBJ1-3,many,TRBV7-8
ASSQDMGGYGYT,TRBJ1-2,NA,TRBV4-1
ASRVTGSSYEQY,TRBJ2-7,NA,TRBV28
ASSSGRAAQH,TRBJ1-5,many,TRBV5-6
ASSFGLSGAF,TRBJ1-1,many,TRBV11-3
ASSYSKGISNSPLH,TRBJ1-6,NA,TRBV6-5
ASSKGSGQGREQY,TRBJ2-7,many,TRBV3-1
ASSEAGGDPYGYT,TRBJ1-2,NA,TRBV6-1
ASRREDYEQY,TRBJ2-7,many,TRBV6-5
ASRSMDSRYGYT,TRBJ1-2,NA,TRBV6-1
SATAGTTQDEQY,TRBJ2-7,many,TRBV20-1
ASTRGYLGGADYGYT,TRBJ1-2,many,TRBV6-5
ASSPLQGTYEQY,TRBJ2-7,many,TRBV11-2
ASKTGGRETQY,TRBJ2-5,NA,TRBV12-3/TRBV12-4
ATSDFTGELF,TRBJ2-2,many,TRBV24-1
ASSFYTGKNYGYT,TRBJ1-2,many,TRBV2
SATTGAVDEQY,TRBJ2-7,NA,TRBV20-1
ASRAGGGGIQETQY,TRBJ2-5,NA,TRBV7-2
ASRVTGTNTEAF,TRBJ1-1,few,TRBV25-1
ATSRDSGSNQPQH,TRBJ1-5,few,TRBV15
ASSLAGPQGETQY,TRBJ2-5,many,TRBV12-3/TRBV12-4
ASSPSGGSYEQY,TRBJ2-7,many,TRBV18
ASLPFDRFYGYT,TRBJ1-2,many,TRBV25-1
ASSVPVYSNQPQH,TRBJ1-5,many,TRBV2
ASSSYRGVD,TRBJ2-4,NA,TRBV7-9
ASSYSTGPEAF,TRBJ1-1,NA,TRBV6-2/TRBV6-3
ASSVATGQGSGYT,TRBJ1-2,many,TRBV9
ATSRDGQAFTEAF,TRBJ1-1,NA,TRBV15
ASSYSIGEGGYEQY,TRBJ2-7,NA,TRBV6-5